What follows is one TCR beta chain and its context. Its cognate antigen has yet to be identified. No base quality values were provided; no much bigger clone lies one nucleotide off. TCR CDR3 regions were amplified from genomic DNA by multiplex PCR using the deep immunoSEQ assay. Genomic DNA extracted from each cell subset was distributed evenly over all wells of several immunoSEQ 96-well plates, and each plate served as one replicate. For sorted subsets, about 200 ng genomic DNA, equal to about 30,000 T cell genomes, was loaded into each replicate PCR. Purified libraries were measured with a Qubit 3.0 fluorometer, size-checked on a Bioanalyzer 2100, and measured again with the KAPA Library Quantification kit. Every immunoSEQ 96-well plate was sequenced on a separate single-read 150-cycle Illumina NextSeq 550 flow cell. The authors' pipeline ran thus. Because only junctional sequences without quality scores were contained in the immunoSEQ output, filtering matching that applied to full-length reads could not be performed. Sequences were annotated with PyIR, a Python wrapper for IgBLAST v1.9, using IMGT germline references to assign V/J genes and CDR3. Reads were removed for weak V/J assignments (E-value above 1e-6), missing CDR3, stop codons, out-of-frame junctions, or ambiguous translated residues. V3J clonotypes were defined as sequences sharing an identical inferred V gene, J gene, and CDR3 amino acid sequence. The percentage overlap between two repertoires was calculated by dividing the number of shared unique clonotypes by the size of the smaller repertoire. Three approaches were used to assess repertoire richness: RTK rarefaction, the Chao1 estimator, and Recon v2.1 estimates of unobserved clonotypes. Generation probabilities were computed with OLGA for all TCRbeta clonotypes obtained by the gDNA method from a few donors. This is the immuneACCESS table as TCRdb keeps it, with only in-frame sequences that have V and J called. A part of the clones is gone; compared with another copy, unresolved V genes explain less than half, and the rest is unexplained. V and J calls and clone size are given by that table; D and trimming were obtained from the DNA. This sample holds around 2.5 million clones; roughly 93% were observed only once. Together, the top ten hold roughly 0.39% of the sample.

Healthy HIV-negative adults with no recently reported acute infections or vaccinations were included as donors. Every donor was a Caucasian adult living in Nashville, Tennessee, USA. Magnetic negative selection was used to enrich CD4+ T cells, after which naive cells were positively selected on CD45RA and the negative fraction became the memory subset. After blood collection by leukapheresis, PBMCs were isolated using Ficoll-Histopaque density gradient centrifugation and then cryopreserved in the vapor phase of liquid nitrogen. Purity and quantity of every magnetically sorted T cell population were checked by analytical flow cytometry. From each sorted fraction, genomic DNA was isolated and quantified by UV absorbance on a Nanodrop 2000c. The data were taken from a study of shared clonotypes between healthy human individuals (TCRdb year 2020). With regard to the full study: The cohort comprised two women and a few men aged 18 to 49 years. For each donor, CD4 naive and CD4 memory were each run on three plates, CD8 naive on two plates, and CD8 memory on one plate. To estimate repertoire size and how much clonotype sharing occurs between individuals, the study deeply sequenced the blood TCR repertoires of roughly 5 healthy adults. To increase sequencing depth and limit assay-specific biases, TCR repertoire library preparation and sequencing were carried out by different laboratories using diverse techniques. Each donor's leukapheresis produced roughly between about 0.9 and 9.5 billion PBMCs.

CDR1 and CDR2 were assigned from the germline V gene as MNHEY and SVGAGI. The CDR3 sequence holds 16 residues, the cysteine and phenylalanine included. Only the CDR3 DNA is retained, 48 bases long and in frame from the first base. Germline trimming: 2 bases from V, 7 bases from J; junction bases outside gene matches: 3. General study outcomes and caveats: Rarefaction of sorted-subset datasets indicated incomplete sequencing despite the large sequencing depth. Larger estimated clonotype richness was generally found for naive subsets than for memory subsets. Based on pairwise subsampling, the degree of clonotype sharing among donors was expected to be affected by sequencing depth. Sampling was limited to blood, and TCR repertoires in tissue likely differ from TCR repertoires in blood. The genetic and exposure-history diversity represented was limited by the small number of donors. Sharing across a few donors was observed for around 5% of naive CD4, under 4% of naive CD8, 2% to 2.5% of memory CD4, and about 0.4% of memory CD8 clonotypes. Compared with non-shared clonotypes, clonotypes shared by all four sorted-subset donors had higher generation probabilities.

The TCR was taken from a man aged 18-30 years in good health. Some clones in this sample may be carry-over from other donors' samples. The chain is assembled from TRBV6-5 and TRBJ2-1; TRBD2 agrees with 15 junctional bases. The material sequenced was naive CD4+ T cells from PBMCs. The cell subset or site tag for this specimen amounts to: CD45RA+ positively selected. In nucleotide form, the sequence is TGTGCCAGCAGTTACGCAGGGACTAGCGGGAGGAATGAGCAGTTCTTC. Translated, it reads CASSYAGTSGRNEQFF.